These T cell receptor beta chains were read from a single sample in a study of CD8 T cells in ankylosing spondylitis. Each CDR3 protein is one row after TCRdb ran MiXCR on the 5' RACE reads. Seen here are roughly 240,000 distinct CDR3 sequences, roughly 32% observed once, and the top ten hold roughly 4.2%. The source material was blood, either unsorted or a sorted T cell fraction (not recorded which). The source of these receptors is a male donor with ankylosing spondylitis or in good health (not recorded which). Both conserved end residues are part of each CDR3. Fields, in order: V gene, J gene, CDR3 protein.

>TRBV20-1|TRBJ1-4
CSARGRTGATNEKLFF
>TRBV18|TRBJ1-2
CASSPNRGPNYGYTF
>TRBV20-1|TRBJ2-7
CSAWDTVYEQYF
>TRBV20-1|TRBJ1-6
CSADPSVAGDSPLHF
>TRBV7-6|TRBJ2-1
CASSLGTGRNEQFF
>TRBV24-1|TRBJ2-5
CATSDRQGRETQYF
>TRBV6-1|TRBJ2-2
CASRANTANTGELFF
>TRBV29-1|TRBJ2-3
CSVVGGLRDTQYF
>TRBV18|TRBJ2-1
CASSLSAGDFEQFF
>TRBV18|TRBJ2-7
CASSRQGTDYEQYF
>TRBV20-1|TRBJ2-1
CSARIVNEQFF
>TRBV20-1|TRBJ1-1
CIAGRQNTEAFF
>TRBV5-1|TRBJ2-1
CASSLGRASSYNEQFF
>TRBV10-3|TRBJ2-2
CAITSGQGKTPGELFF
>TRBV6-1|TRBJ2-4
CASSVLAGGGKNIQYF
>TRBV12-3/TRBV12-4|TRBJ2-1
CASRRPAGAIPTYNEQFF
>TRBV20-1|TRBJ2-1
CSARDWGVANEQFF
>TRBV20-1|TRBJ2-3
CSATDGGALTDTQYF
>TRBV20-1|TRBJ2-1
CSANGQGNEQFF
>TRBV6-5|TRBJ2-3
CASSTQTHTQYF
>TRBV20-1|TRBJ2-1
CSASAMGEQFF
>TRBV5-1|TRBJ2-2
CASSLKAGPNTGELFF
>TRBV20-1|TRBJ2-7
CSASPSTSASYYEQYF
>TRBV5-1|TRBJ2-1
CASSFGQPNEQFF
>TRBV25-1|TRBJ2-1
CASSEFYGTEQFF
>TRBV15|TRBJ1-3
CATSRDSYGNTIYF
>TRBV10-3|TRBJ2-7
CAISESTRGLRIYEQYF
>TRBV20-1|TRBJ1-2
CSARLQGVDGYTF
>TRBV5-1|TRBJ2-7
CASSLVGLWEQYF
>TRBV7-9|TRBJ2-1
CASSPRLGNEQFF
>TRBV27|TRBJ1-6
CASSLQPHF
>TRBV5-4|TRBJ2-3
CASSLSKDTQYF
>TRBV4-2|TRBJ2-3
CASGPLLGTGNTDTQYF
>TRBV27|TRBJ2-2
CASSYRGPGELFF
>TRBV7-2|TRBJ2-3
CANRGQGNTDTQYF
>TRBV5-1|TRBJ2-5
CASSSGAHGETQYF
>TRBV24-1|TRBJ2-1
CATSGQGRLDEQFF
>TRBV7-9|TRBJ2-1
CASSLQLEENEQFF
>TRBV5-1|TRBJ2-2
CASTEANTGELFF
>TRBV29-1|TRBJ2-1
CSAPKYGPAGGQFF
>TRBV9|TRBJ1-2
CASSVEGASGYTF
>TRBV24-1|TRBJ2-2
CATSDLTSRTGELFF
>TRBV27|TRBJ2-3
CASCPRWADTQYF
>TRBV12-3/TRBV12-4|TRBJ2-2
CASSPVSTGRGTGELFF
>TRBV10-3|TRBJ2-7
CAISEPGLASYEQYF
>TRBV5-1|TRBJ1-1
CASTKGYEAFF
>TRBV20-1|TRBJ1-5
CSASAGTANQPQHF
>TRBV5-6|TRBJ2-7
CASSLVAGVSYEQYF
>TRBV20-1|TRBJ2-4
CSATLTTGGSNIQYF
>TRBV6-5|TRBJ2-7
CASSLRTAVYEQYF
>TRBV6-1|TRBJ2-7
CASSPRGSSYEQYF